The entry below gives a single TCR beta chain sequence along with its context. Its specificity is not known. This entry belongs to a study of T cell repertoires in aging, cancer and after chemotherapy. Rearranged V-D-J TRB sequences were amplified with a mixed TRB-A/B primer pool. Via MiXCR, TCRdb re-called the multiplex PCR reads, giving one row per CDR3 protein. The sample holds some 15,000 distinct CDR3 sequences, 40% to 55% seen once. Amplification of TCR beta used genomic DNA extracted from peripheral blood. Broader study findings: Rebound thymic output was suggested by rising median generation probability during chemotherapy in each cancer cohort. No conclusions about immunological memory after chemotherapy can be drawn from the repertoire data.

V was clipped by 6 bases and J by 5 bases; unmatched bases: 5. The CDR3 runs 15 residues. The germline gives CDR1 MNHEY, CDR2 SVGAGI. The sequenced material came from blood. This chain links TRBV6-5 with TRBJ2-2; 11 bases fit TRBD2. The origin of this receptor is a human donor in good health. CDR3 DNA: TGTGCCAGCAGGGATCTAGCGGGAGGTACCGGGGAGCTGTTTTTT. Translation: CASRDLAGGTGELFF.